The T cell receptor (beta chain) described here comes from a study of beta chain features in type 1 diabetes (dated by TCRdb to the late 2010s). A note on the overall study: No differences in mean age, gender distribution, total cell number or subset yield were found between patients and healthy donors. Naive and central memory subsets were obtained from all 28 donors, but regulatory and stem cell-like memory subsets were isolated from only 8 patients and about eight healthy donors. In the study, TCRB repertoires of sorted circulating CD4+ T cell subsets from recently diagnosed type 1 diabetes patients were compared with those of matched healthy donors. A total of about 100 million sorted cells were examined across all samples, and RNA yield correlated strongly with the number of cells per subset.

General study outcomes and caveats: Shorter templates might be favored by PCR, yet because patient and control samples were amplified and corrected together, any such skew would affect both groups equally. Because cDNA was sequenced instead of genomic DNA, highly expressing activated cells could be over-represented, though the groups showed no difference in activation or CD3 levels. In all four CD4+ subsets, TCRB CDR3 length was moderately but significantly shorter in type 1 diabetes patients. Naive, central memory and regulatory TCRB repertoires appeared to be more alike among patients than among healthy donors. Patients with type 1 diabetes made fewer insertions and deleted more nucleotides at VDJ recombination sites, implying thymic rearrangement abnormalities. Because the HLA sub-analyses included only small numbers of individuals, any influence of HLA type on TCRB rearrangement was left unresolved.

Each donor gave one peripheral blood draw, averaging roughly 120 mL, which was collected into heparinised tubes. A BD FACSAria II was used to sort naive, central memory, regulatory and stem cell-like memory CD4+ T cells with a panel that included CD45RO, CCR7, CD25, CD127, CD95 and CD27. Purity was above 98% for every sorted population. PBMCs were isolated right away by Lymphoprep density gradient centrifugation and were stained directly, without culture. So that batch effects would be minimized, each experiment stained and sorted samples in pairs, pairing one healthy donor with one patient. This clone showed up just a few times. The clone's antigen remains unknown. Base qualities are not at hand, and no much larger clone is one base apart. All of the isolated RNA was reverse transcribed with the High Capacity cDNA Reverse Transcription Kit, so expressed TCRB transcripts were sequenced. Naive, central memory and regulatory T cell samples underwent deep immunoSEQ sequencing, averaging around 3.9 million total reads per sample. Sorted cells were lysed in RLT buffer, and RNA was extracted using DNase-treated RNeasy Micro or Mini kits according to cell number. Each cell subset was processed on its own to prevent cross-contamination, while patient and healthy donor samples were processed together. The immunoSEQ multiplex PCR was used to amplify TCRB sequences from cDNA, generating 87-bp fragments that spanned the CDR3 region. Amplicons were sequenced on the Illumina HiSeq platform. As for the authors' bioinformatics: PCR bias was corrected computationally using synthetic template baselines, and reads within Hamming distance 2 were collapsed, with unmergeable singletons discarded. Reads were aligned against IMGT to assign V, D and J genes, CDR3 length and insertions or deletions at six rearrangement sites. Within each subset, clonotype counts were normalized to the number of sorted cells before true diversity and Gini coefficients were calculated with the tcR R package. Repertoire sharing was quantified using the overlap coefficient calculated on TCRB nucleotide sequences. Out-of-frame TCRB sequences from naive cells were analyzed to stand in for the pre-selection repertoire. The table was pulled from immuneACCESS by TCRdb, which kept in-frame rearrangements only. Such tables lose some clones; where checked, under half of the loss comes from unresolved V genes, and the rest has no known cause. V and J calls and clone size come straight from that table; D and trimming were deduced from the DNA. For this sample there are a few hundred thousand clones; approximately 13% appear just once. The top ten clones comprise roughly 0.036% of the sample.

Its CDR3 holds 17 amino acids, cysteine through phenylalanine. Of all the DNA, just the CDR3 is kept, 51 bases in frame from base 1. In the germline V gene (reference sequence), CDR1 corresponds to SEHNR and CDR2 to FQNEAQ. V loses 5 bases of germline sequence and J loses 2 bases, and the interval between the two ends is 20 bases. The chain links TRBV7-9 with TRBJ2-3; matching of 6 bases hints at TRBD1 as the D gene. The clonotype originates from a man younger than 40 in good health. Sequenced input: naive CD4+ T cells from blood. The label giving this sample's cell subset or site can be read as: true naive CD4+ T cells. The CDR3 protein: CASSLGANRAFTDTQYF. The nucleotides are TGTGCCAGCAGCCTCGGTGCCAACAGGGCCTTCACAGATACGCAGTATTTT.